The 17 T cell receptor beta chains reported below all come from one sample, sequenced in a study of TIL therapy for anti-PD-1-resistant metastatic lung cancer. Sequencing used immunoSEQ v3. Clones were sequenced by immunoSEQ multiplex PCR, and TCRdb holds only the in-frame ones, with some missing. Found here are about 10,000 clones, around 56% of them singletons; the top ten hold around an eighth. Time point given: pre-treatment sample, taken before nivolumab and TIL therapy. Pleural nodules or supraclavicular lymph nodes made up most of the excised metastases sampled. The material was tumor tissue, obtained at baseline. Receptors originate from a person between 25 and 80 years old with non-small cell lung cancer.

The chain is built from TRBV11-3 and TRBJ1-2; D remains ambiguous. The CDR3 consists of 15 residues. Germline V gives CDR1 SGHNT, CDR2 YENEEA. V lost 3 bases and J lost 7, with 18 bases in between. CDR3 region: CASSFRSSGFAGYTF. The CDR3 DNA is TGTGCCAGCAGCTTCAGGTCCTCGGGTTTTGCTGGCTACACCTTC.

This clone is termed medium-sized. The chain is built from TRBV19 and TRBJ1-5; D possibly corresponds to TRBD1 (5 bases). Germline CDR1 LNHDA, CDR2 SQIVND (reference sequence). V lost 5 bases and J lost 3, with 17 bases in between. The CDR3 has 16 amino acids. The CDR3 DNA follows: TGTGCCAGTAGTGCATCGCGCGGGACTTTCAATCAGCCCCAGCATTTT. Its protein product is CASSASRGTFNQPQHF. The full variable domain, completed using reference TRBV19 and TRBJ1-5, is DGGITQSPKYLFRKEGQNVTLSCEQNLNHDAMYWYRQDPGQGLRLIYYSQIVNDFQKGDIAEGYSVSREKKESFPLTVTSAQKNPTAFYLCASSASRGTFNQPQHFGDGTRLSIL.

This clone came up a few times. The genes are TRBV10-3 and TRBJ2-3, with 11 bases aligning to TRBD1. The CDR3 covers 13 residues. V was clipped by 10 bases and J by 5 bases; unmatched bases: 5. The germline V gene encodes CDR1 ENHRY and CDR2 SYGVKD. The CDR3 region is CATGQGAEDTQYF. The CDR3 bases are TGTGCCACCGGACAGGGGGCTGAAGATACGCAGTATTTT.

The chain is built from TRBV29-1 and TRBJ2-5, with 8 bases that match TRBD1. The J call may not be correct, given that the DNA end is closer to TRBJ2-7. CDR1 and CDR2 from the germline V gene are SQVTM and ANQGSEA. The CDR3 is 13 amino acids. CDR3 sequence (DNA): TGCAGCGTCTTGGGGACAGGACCCTACGAGCAGTACTTC. Translation gives CSVLGTGPYEQYF.

V and J are TRBV5-6 and TRBJ2-5; TRBD1 aligns across 8 bases. This CDR3 has 15 amino acids. The trim removed 0 bases at V and 2 bases at J, leaving 3 bases unmatched. Germline V gene lookup returns CDR1 SGHDT and CDR2 YYEEEE. The CDR3, as DNA: TGTGCCAGCAGCTTGGCCACAGGGGGGCAAGAGACCCAGTACTTC. It encodes CASSLATGGQETQYF.

By share, this clone counts as medium-sized. V and J are TRBV6-1 and TRBJ1-2; no definite D call. Trimming took 7 bases from V and 2 from J, leaving 5 bases between them. This CDR3 has 11 residues. Germline values: CDR1 MNHNS, CDR2 SASEGT. CDR3 nucleotides: TGTGCCAGCACCGTCAACTATGGCTACACCTTC. Translated, it gives CASTVNYGYTF.

The V call is TRBV18, the J call TRBJ2-1; D not certain. The germline V and J ends were trimmed by 5 bases and 3 bases, with 8 bases remaining between them. Germline assignment: CDR1 KGHSH and CDR2 LQKENI. The CDR3 runs 13 residues. The CDR3 nucleotides are TGTGCCAGCTCAGGGCTAGACTACAATGAGCAGTTCTTC. It translates to CASSGLDYNEQFF.

CDR3 amino acids: CASSRTSGRGSEQFF. CDR3 nucleotide sequence: TGTGCCAGCAGTCGGACTAGCGGGAGGGGAAGCGAGCAGTTCTTC. This chain joins TRBV2 and TRBJ2-1, with 15 bases aligning to TRBD2. The CDR3 spans 15 residues. Germline trimming cut 5 bases from V and 10 bases from J; bases unmatched to any gene: 6. CDR1 and CDR2 from the germline V gene are SNHLY and FYNNEI.

V and J are TRBV19 and TRBJ1-6, with unresolved D. The ends were cut back, 5 bases at V and 1 base at J, with 6 bases in the middle. Per the germline V gene, CDR1 is LNHDA and CDR2 is SQIVND (reference sequence). The CDR3 has 14 residues. The CDR3 nucleotides read TGTGCCAGTAGTTCGAGGTCCTATAATTCACCCCTCCACTTT. Translating it yields CASSSRSYNSPLHF.

The chain employs TRBV18 and TRBJ2-1; 10 bases fit TRBD2. The J segment lost 5 bases and the V segment lost 2 bases, leaving 3 bases of the junction unmatched. The germline V gene has CDR1 KGHSH and CDR2 LQKENI. The CDR3 has 15 residues. The CDR3 loop is CASSPTLAGDNEQFF. The CDR3, as DNA: TGTGCCAGCTCACCAACGCTAGCGGGGGACAATGAGCAGTTCTTC.

The chain links TRBV12-5 to TRBJ2-5; D unclear. Germline CDR1 and CDR2: LGHNT and FRNRAP. There are 13 residues in the CDR3. V dropped 4 bases and J dropped 7 bases, with 13 bases sitting between them. This chain's CDR3 is CASGSDSVATQYF. CDR3 bases: TGTGCTAGTGGTTCAGATTCGGTCGCGACCCAGTACTTC.

V gene TRBV29-1 combines with J gene TRBJ1-3; 8 positions agree with TRBD1. The germline V gene has CDR1 SQVTM and CDR2 ANQGSEA. Losses at the gene ends were 3 bases for V and 2 bases for J; bases not matched to a gene: 6. The CDR3 consists of 15 residues. The CDR3 region is CSVDTMGQAGNTIYF. CDR3 sequence (DNA): TGCAGCGTTGATACTATGGGACAGGCTGGAAACACCATATATTTT.

The chain employs TRBV4-1 and TRBJ1-2; the match to TRBD1 covers 9 bases. The CDR3 contains 15 residues. CDR1 is MGHRA, CDR2 YSYEKL, per germline. J lost 8 bases, V lost 1 base, and 8 bases had no gene match. CDR3 in DNA: TGCGCCAGCAGCCAAGTCGGGGACAGGGCACGGGGCTACACCTTC. It translates to CASSQVGDRARGYTF.

This chain connects TRBV5-1 to TRBJ2-7; no reliable D call. The CDR3 has 13 amino acids. Trimming removed 1 base at V and 3 bases at J, with 8 bases between. From germline, CDR1 is SGHRS and CDR2 YFSETQ. CDR3 loop: CASSLTRSYEQYF. CDR3 nucleotides: TGCGCCAGCAGCTTGACTCGGAGCTACGAGCAGTACTTC.

The chain recombines TRBV19 with TRBJ2-7, with a possible D match to TRBD1 (6 bases). The CDR3 contains 16 residues. Per the germline V gene, CDR1 is LNHDA and CDR2 is SQIVND (reference sequence). V was clipped by 5 bases and J by 5 bases, with 22 bases between them. The CDR3 nucleotides are TGTGCCAGTAGTCGCACCCCAACAGGGTTTCAGCACGAGCAGTACTTC. Protein sequence: CASSRTPTGFQHEQYF.

This chain's CDR3 is CASGGREEAFF. The CDR3 nucleotides read TGTGCCAGCGGGGGGCGAGAAGAAGCTTTCTTT. This chain connects TRBV11-3 to TRBJ1-1; tentative D call: TRBD1 (6 bases). Between the trimmed V and J ends, which lost 8 bases and 8 bases, there was a span of 12 bases. CDR1 SGHNT and CDR2 YENEEA come from the germline V gene. This CDR3 has 11 amino acids.

By sample share, this clone is medium-sized. The V call is TRBV7-9, the J call TRBJ1-1; D uncertain. Trimming pared 6 bases from V and 2 bases from J, leaving 7 bases between. There are 12 residues in the CDR3. Per the germline V gene, CDR1 is SEHNR and CDR2 is FQNEAQ (reference sequence). The CDR3 spells CASRNSNTEAFF. In DNA form, the CDR3 reads TGTGCCAGCAGGAATTCCAACACTGAAGCTTTCTTT.